This T cell receptor beta chain is drawn from a study of T cell changes during pregnancy in multiple sclerosis. The method was immunoSEQ multiplex PCR; TCRdb's version includes in-frame clones alone and lacks a portion of them. The table includes almost 20,000 clones, roughly nine tenths detected once. V shed 5 bases and J shed 4 bases, with 11 bases lying between them. The CDR3 consists of 13 residues. Looked up from germline, CDR1 is PRHDT and CDR2 is FYEKMQ (reference sequence). The genes are TRBV13 and TRBJ1-2; the D gene is possibly TRBD1 (6 bases). The source is a female donor in good health, enrolled as a control in a pregnancy study. This specimen consisted of CD8+ T cells from peripheral blood mononuclear cells, obtained after pregnancy. CDR3 in DNA: TGTGCCAGCAGCCCGACAGGAGGCTATGGCTACACCTTC. Protein sequence: CASSPTGGYGYTF.